A selection of T cell receptor beta chains follows, all from one sample in a study of long-term antiretroviral therapy in people with HIV. Sequencing used immunoSEQ multiplex PCR; TCRdb keeps in-frame clones, though not all of them. The table records 26,000 or so clones, about 94% of them present only once. This specimen was unsorted PBMCs, taken 6.2 years after starting antiretroviral therapy. All receptors come from a man between 35 and 55 years old with HIV. CDR3s include the opening cysteine and the closing phenylalanine or tryptophan. The D gene is left open where the match is weak. Size is omitted from some rows. Given values are once, few, many or a class for expanded clones.

TRBJ2-3,15,TRBD2,.,TRBV6-5,TGTGCCAGCAGTTTACTAGCGGGGGGCACAGATACGCAGTATTTT,CASSLLAGGTDTQYF
TRBJ2-2,15,.,.,TRBV7-9,TGTGCCAGCAGCTTTGGGCCTACGCTGAACCGGGAGCTGTTTTTT,CASSFGPTLNRELFF
TRBJ2-7,15,TRBD2,.,TRBV5-1,TGCGCCAGCAGCTTGGGGACGGGAGGTTCCTACGAGCAGTACTTC,CASSLGTGGSYEQYF
TRBJ2-7,15,.,.,TRBV28,TGTGCCAGCAGTTTAAGTGGCTCCAGGTCCTACGAGCAGTACTTC,CASSLSGSRSYEQYF
TRBJ1-4,15,TRBD1,.,TRBV6-6,TGTGCCAGCAGTTACGTAAGGGGGCGCACCAGGAAACTGTTTTTT,CASSYVRGRTRKLFF
TRBJ1-5,13,.,.,TRBV27,TGTGCCACCGCTACGGTTAGCAATCAGCCCCAGCATTTT,CATATVSNQPQHF
TRBJ2-2,15,.,.,TRBV14,TGTGCCAGCAGCCCCCGGGACAACAGGGCCGGGGAGCTGTTTTTT,CASSPRDNRAGELFF
TRBJ2-7,15,.,.,TRBV7-6,TGTGCCAGCAGCTTAGGGACGGGGGGCAGGCCCGAGCAGTACTTC,CASSLGTGGRPEQYF
TRBJ2-1,15,TRBD2,.,TRBV29-1,TGCAGCGTTGAAGGAGCGGGAGACTTGTGGAATGAGCAGTTCTTC,CSVEGAGDLWNEQFF
TRBJ2-7,15,TRBD1,once,TRBV28,TGTGCCAGCAGTGCGGGACAGGTGAGGGCGGCCGAGCAGTACTTC,CASSAGQVRAAEQYF
TRBJ2-1,16,.,few,TRBV6-6,TGTGCCAGCAGTTACTCGGGCAGGGGGGGTTACAATGAGCAGTTCTTC,CASSYSGRGGYNEQFF